The rows below give T cell receptor beta chains drawn from one sample of a study of post-analysis software for immune sequencing data. TCRdb called the PCR reads again in MiXCR, with one record for every CDR3 protein. The table shows fewer than 850,000 distinct CDR3 sequences, with 25% to 30% occurring only once. Sample: blood. The receptors come from a girl aged 5 to 17 with multiple sclerosis. Both conserved end residues are part of each CDR3.

V	J	CDR3
TRBV28	TRBJ2-3	CASMSGGTDTQYF
TRBV5-5	TRBJ1-5	CASSFRDRGGNQPQHF
TRBV11-2	TRBJ1-1	CASSLVPRDPEAFF
TRBV7-7	TRBJ2-5	CASSPATSGRSETQYF
TRBV6-1	TRBJ1-2	CASSDAWGQGNYGYTF
TRBV18	TRBJ1-2	CASSSPGDGNYGYTF
TRBV27	TRBJ1-2	CASKRTGGLYTF
TRBV28	TRBJ2-5	CASRQQGSGETQYF
TRBV4-3	TRBJ2-1	CASSQAPPTSGGTNEQFF
TRBV7-9	TRBJ2-2	CASSSSWGDTGELFF
TRBV29-1	TRBJ2-1	CSVEVGVREQFF
TRBV15	TRBJ2-2	CATSRDLGGGVFGELFF
TRBV11-2	TRBJ2-1	CASSPIKSAGGPYNEQFF
TRBV5-1	TRBJ2-1	CASSLAWAGDYNEQFF
TRBV3-1	TRBJ2-5	CASSQDRRETQYF
TRBV5-1	TRBJ1-6	CASSPLRGHSPLHF
TRBV12-5	TRBJ2-2	CASSLRPSKPEAGELFF
TRBV7-9	TRBJ1-5	CASSPGSQPQHF
TRBV29-1	TRBJ2-3	CSVRFTDTQYF
TRBV7-9	TRBJ2-1	CASSHYTFSYNEQFF
TRBV6-5	TRBJ2-5	CASSGSIRDKGKETQYF
TRBV28	TRBJ2-6	CASSFSTGGANVLTF
TRBV29-1	TRBJ1-1	CSVAVGATEAFF
TRBV28	TRBJ2-2	CASSLPGQGLAGYTGELFF
TRBV7-9	TRBJ2-4	CASSLLAGELAKNIQYF
TRBV9	TRBJ2-7	CASSPSSGSHEQYF
TRBV7-8	TRBJ2-3	CASSLGLAGGYWDTQYF
TRBV9	TRBJ1-3	CASSVRQESSGNTIYF
TRBV28	TRBJ2-1	CASSFSKPPGFEQFF
TRBV29-1	TRBJ2-7	CSVEGGIAGGPGQYF
TRBV6-5	TRBJ1-2	CASGTGPVYGYTF
TRBV10-3	TRBJ1-2	CAISVPGETHYGYTF
TRBV12-3/TRBV12-4	TRBJ2-7	CASRRGSGSRGEQYF
TRBV9	TRBJ2-1	CASRPRVDLVWDEQFF
TRBV4-1	TRBJ1-2	CASSQDSEGPRGYTF
TRBV20-1	TRBJ2-5	CSAVTGVGEETQYF
TRBV7-9	TRBJ2-3	CASSHATDTQYF
TRBV4-1	TRBJ2-3	CASSQEWTASTDTQYF
TRBV19	TRBJ2-1	CASSMSRATEGEQFF
TRBV6-2/TRBV6-3	TRBJ1-4	CASSYGRVGKLFF
TRBV6-5	TRBJ1-1	CASNNRGANTEAFF
TRBV12-5	TRBJ2-1	CASGLATSPTSYNEQFF
TRBV2	TRBJ1-2	CASREPVGSQGYTF
TRBV20-1	TRBJ2-1	CSAPPLRDVTNEQFF
TRBV12-3/TRBV12-4	TRBJ1-4	CASSRDATNEKRFF
TRBV20-1	TRBJ2-2	CSAPRGAGGELFF
TRBV10-3	TRBJ2-1	CAISQTGIGFDEQFF
TRBV20-1	TRBJ1-2	CSASDDNYSYGYTF
TRBV7-9	TRBJ1-2	CASSVPGTANYGYTF
TRBV7-8	TRBJ1-4	CASSSRPETLGMENEKLFF